A selection of T cell receptor beta chains follows, all from one sample in a study of shared clonotypes between healthy human individuals. Clones were read by immunoSEQ multiplex PCR, and TCRdb kept only the in-frame ones, dropping some. The sample shows 2 million to 2.5 million clones, approximately 93% of them seen only once. The sequenced material came from naive CD4+ T cells from PBMCs. The receptor set was obtained from a man in his late teens or twenties in good health. Some clones in this sample may be carry-over from other donors' samples. Each CDR3 is given with its conserved first and last residue. Fields, in order: D gene, J gene, clone size, V gene, CDR3 protein, CDR3 DNA. A D gene is named only where the DNA matches it firmly. Rows may omit the clone size; those that give it use once, few, many or a size class.

D: .
J: TRBJ2-1
size: .
V: TRBV7-9
CDR3: CASSSPGTLHNEQFF
DNA: TGTGCCAGCAGCTCCCCCGGGACTCTACACAATGAGCAGTTCTTC

D: .
J: TRBJ1-2
size: .
V: TRBV28
CDR3: CATTSQGTTNYGYTF
DNA: TGTGCCACCACCTCCCAGGGGACGACTAACTATGGCTACACCTTC

D: .
J: TRBJ1-5
size: .
V: TRBV19
CDR3: CASSIGVNQPQHF
DNA: TGTGCCAGTAGTATCGGGGTAAATCAGCCCCAGCATTTT

D: TRBD1
J: TRBJ2-7
size: .
V: TRBV5-1
CDR3: CASSPAGTGGDEQYF
DNA: TGCGCCAGCAGCCCGGCCGGGACAGGGGGCGACGAGCAGTACTTC

D: TRBD2
J: TRBJ2-1
size: .
V: TRBV28
CDR3: CASSVPGLAGGPNNEQFF
DNA: TGTGCCAGCAGTGTGCCGGGACTAGCGGGAGGGCCAAATAATGAGCAGTTCTTC

D: .
J: TRBJ2-5
size: .
V: TRBV28
CDR3: CASPRELRETQYF
DNA: TGTGCCAGCCCTAGGGAATTAAGAGAGACCCAGTACTTC

D: TRBD1
J: TRBJ1-4
size: .
V: TRBV30
CDR3: CAWSPRTGAANEKLFF
DNA: TGTGCCTGGAGTCCGCGGACAGGGGCTGCTAATGAAAAACTGTTTTTT

D: .
J: TRBJ2-1
size: .
V: TRBV9
CDR3: CASSVQGLHNEQFF
DNA: TGTGCCAGCAGCGTACAGGGGTTGCACAATGAGCAGTTCTTC

D: TRBD1
J: TRBJ1-5
size: few
V: TRBV6-5
CDR3: CASRPTGGVTQPQHF
DNA: TGTGCCAGCCGTCCGACAGGGGGCGTAACTCAGCCCCAGCATTTT

D: TRBD2
J: TRBJ2-5
size: .
V: TRBV18
CDR3: CASSPLGLAQETQYF
DNA: TGTGCCAGCTCACCATTAGGACTAGCGCAAGAGACCCAGTACTTC

D: .
J: TRBJ2-5
size: .
V: TRBV18
CDR3: CASSPPGSETQYF
DNA: TGTGCCAGCTCGCCCCCGGGGAGCGAGACCCAGTACTTC

D: .
J: TRBJ2-5
size: .
V: TRBV15
CDR3: CATSRNRETQYF
DNA: TGTGCCACCAGCAGAAACAGGGAGACCCAGTACTTC

D: TRBD2
J: TRBJ2-1
size: .
V: TRBV4-2
CDR3: CASSQEIAGAHNEQFF
DNA: TGTGCCAGCAGCCAAGAGATCGCGGGAGCCCACAATGAGCAGTTCTTC

D: TRBD1
J: TRBJ2-2
size: .
V: TRBV5-4
CDR3: CASSNKQGANTGELFF
DNA: TGTGCCAGCAGCAACAAACAGGGGGCGAACACCGGGGAGCTGTTTTTT

D: .
J: TRBJ2-1
size: .
V: TRBV18
CDR3: CASSTTGTIQVGQFF
DNA: TGTGCCAGCTCAACCACAGGGACAATACAGGTCGGGCAGTTCTTC

D: TRBD2
J: TRBJ2-3
size: .
V: TRBV5-1
CDR3: CASRLAGGVPDTQYF
DNA: TGCGCCAGCAGACTAGCGGGCGGGGTTCCCGATACGCAGTATTTT

D: TRBD1
J: TRBJ1-2
size: .
V: TRBV2
CDR3: CASSEAAGGGYGYTF
DNA: TGTGCCAGCAGTGAGGCAGCAGGGGGCGGCTATGGCTACACCTTC

D: TRBD1
J: TRBJ1-2
size: .
V: TRBV6-1
CDR3: CASRQGAGYGYTF
DNA: TGTGCCAGCCGACAGGGGGCAGGATATGGCTACACCTTC

D: .
J: TRBJ2-3
size: few
V: TRBV11-2
CDR3: CASSLESTDTQYF
DNA: TGTGCCAGCAGCTTAGAAAGCACAGATACGCAGTATTTT

D: .
J: TRBJ2-2
size: .
V: TRBV28
CDR3: CASSPRQDGELFF
DNA: TGTGCCAGCAGTCCTAGACAGGACGGGGAGCTGTTTTTT

D: .
J: TRBJ2-7
size: .
V: TRBV5-4
CDR3: CASSPEGGTTYEQYF
DNA: TGTGCCAGCAGCCCCGAGGGGGGCACGACCTACGAGCAGTACTTC

D: TRBD1
J: TRBJ1-4
size: .
V: TRBV2
CDR3: CASSLTGFSEKLFF
DNA: TGTGCCAGCAGTTTGACAGGGTTCAGTGAAAAACTGTTTTTT

D: TRBD2
J: TRBJ2-1
size: once
V: TRBV6-4
CDR3: CASTSGISGEQFF
DNA: TGTGCCAGCACTAGCGGGATTTCCGGTGAGCAGTTCTTC

D: .
J: TRBJ1-5
size: .
V: TRBV5-1
CDR3: CASSSGLLDSNQPQHF
DNA: TGCGCCAGCAGCTCCGGACTTTTGGATAGCAATCAGCCCCAGCATTTT